These 18 T cell receptor beta chains share one sample of origin, sequenced in a study of T cell changes during pregnancy in multiple sclerosis. The repertoire was sequenced with immunoSEQ multiplex PCR; TCRdb's copy has only in-frame clones and lacks some. Of approximately 34,000 clones in the sample, over 75% were seen once. Sequencing was performed on CD8+ T cells from peripheral blood mononuclear cells, taken before pregnancy. The source is a female donor with multiple sclerosis, enrolled in a pregnancy study.

V usage is TRBV5-6 and J usage is TRBJ1-1; no clear D gene. Trimming pared 4 bases from V and 0 bases from J, leaving 10 bases between. This CDR3 has 14 amino acids. The V gene's germline CDR1 is SGHDT and CDR2 YYEEEE. CDR3 sequence: CASSPEELNTEAFF. The CDR3 DNA reads TGTGCCAGCAGCCCCGAGGAGTTGAACACTGAAGCTTTCTTT.

This chain connects TRBV7-8 to TRBJ2-6, with 10 bases fitting TRBD1. The V segment lost 4 bases and the J segment 0 bases; nucleotides outside the gene matches: 6. The CDR3 sequence is 18 residues long. Germline V gene sequence: CDR1 SGHVS, CDR2 FQNEAQ. CDR3 DNA sequence: TGTGCCAGCAGCTCGACGACAGGGGGCTTCTCTGGGGCCAACGTCCTGACTTTC. Translated: CASSSTTGGFSGANVLTF.

This rearrangement joins TRBV5-1 to TRBJ2-7; TRBD1 aligns across 9 bases. Germline V gene sequence: CDR1 SGHRS, CDR2 YFSETQ. This CDR3 has 16 residues. V lost 1 base and J lost 6; bases outside the gene matches: 11. CDR3 region: CASSLRGQGIVGEQYF. For the CDR3, the DNA is TGCGCCAGCAGCTTGCGAGGACAGGGGATTGTAGGCGAGCAGTACTTC. Looking up the rest from reference TRBV5-1 and TRBJ2-7 gives the full variable domain: KAGVTQTPRYLIKTRGQQVTLSCSPISGHRSVSWYQQTPGQGLQFLFEYFSETQRNKGNFPGRFSGRQFSNSRSEMNVSTLELGDSALYLCASSLRGQGIVGEQYFGPGTRLTVT.

The chain uses TRBV11-2 and TRBJ1-1, with a tentative D call TRBD1 (5 bases). V lost 11 bases and J 1 base, leaving 14 bases between the germline ends. The CDR3 extends over 13 amino acids. Germline loops: CDR1 SGHAT, CDR2 FQNNGV. The CDR3 loop is CAYQGASNTEAFF. The CDR3, as DNA: TGTGCCTACCAGGGCGCTTCGAACACTGAAGCTTTCTTT.

This chain links TRBV6-1 with TRBJ1-5, with D perhaps matching TRBD1 (5 bases). With 6 bases removed from V and 4 bases from J, the gap between germline ends came to 10 bases. There are 13 residues in the CDR3. Germline lookup yields CDR1 MNHNS and CDR2 SASEGT. CDR3 in DNA: TGTGCCAGCAGGGGGGGGAGTAATCAGCCCCAGCATTTT. The encoded protein is CASRGGSNQPQHF.

This chain uses TRBV2 with TRBJ2-7, with D possibly matching TRBD1 (5 bases). This CDR3 region has 14 residues. Trimming left V 4 bases short and J 4 bases short, with 14 bases between. Germline V lookup: CDR1 SNHLY, CDR2 FYNNEI. CDR3 nucleotide sequence: TGTGCCAGCAGTGTTTTGGACACCAGTTACGAGCAGTACTTC. It translates to CASSVLDTSYEQYF.

This sequence joins TRBV7-8 and TRBJ1-5; tentatively, D is TRBD1 (6 bases). This CDR3 is built from 15 residues. Looked up from germline, CDR1 is SGHVS and CDR2 is FQNEAQ. Trimming cost V 0 bases and J 4 bases, with 10 bases left between them. CDR3 coding DNA: TGTGCCAGCAGCTTAGCGCAGGGGCCGAATCAGCCCCAGCATTTT. Amino acid sequence: CASSLAQGPNQPQHF.

The chain recombines TRBV7-2 with TRBJ2-1; 10 bases agree with TRBD2. V was pared by 1 base and J by 0 bases, with 3 bases of the junction left unmatched. The CDR3 contains 17 residues. Per the germline V gene, CDR1 is SGHTA and CDR2 is FQGNSA. The DNA for the CDR3 is TGTGCCAGCAGCTTAGACGGACTAGCGGACTCCTACAATGAGCAGTTCTTC. This encodes CASSLDGLADSYNEQFF. Drawing the rest from reference TRBV7-2 and TRBJ2-1, the complete variable domain is GAGVSQSPSNKVTEKGKDVELRCDPISGHTALYWYRQSLGQGLEFLIYFQGNSAPDKSGLPSDRFSAERTGGSVSTLTIQRTQQEDSAVYLCASSLDGLADSYNEQFFGPGTRLTVL.

The chain carries TRBV30 and TRBJ1-2; D is possibly TRBD1 (5 bases). V lost 2 bases and J 3 bases, leaving 13 bases between the germline ends. Germline CDR1 GTSNPN, CDR2 SVGIG (reference sequence). CDR3 length: 14 residues. CDR3 sequence: CAWSSGDQDYGYTF. CDR3 DNA: TGTGCCTGGAGTAGCGGGGACCAGGACTATGGCTACACCTTC.

The CDR3 region has the DNA TGCGCCAGCAGCTCTCGAGCGGACTCCTACAATGAGCAGTTCTTC. Translated, it gives CASSSRADSYNEQFF. J is TRBJ2-1 and V is TRBV5-1, with a weak D call TRBD2 (5 bases). Germline CDR1 is SGHRS and CDR2 is YFSETQ. The CDR3 extends over 15 amino acids. With 3 bases removed from V and 0 bases from J, the gap between germline ends came to 10 bases.

J is TRBJ2-5 and V is TRBV7-9; 7 nucleotides align to TRBD1. With V trimmed by 7 bases and J by 5 bases, 13 bases remained unmatched. From germline, CDR1 is SEHNR and CDR2 FQNEAQ (reference sequence). This CDR3 region has 15 residues. The CDR3 sequence: CASMGDSWGTETQYF. The CDR3 DNA is TGTGCCAGCATGGGGGACAGCTGGGGAACCGAGACCCAGTACTTC.

The V call is TRBV5-6, the J call TRBJ1-1, with D maybe TRBD1 (5 bases). Germline values: CDR1 SGHDT, CDR2 YYEEEE. Trimming shortened V by 0 bases and J by 4 bases, and 10 bases separated the two germline ends. The length of the CDR3 is 14 residues. The CDR3 DNA follows: TGTGCCAGCAGCTTGGGGCAGGGTCCCACTGAAGCTTTCTTT. Its protein product is CASSLGQGPTEAFF.

The table lists this clone with a count of one. J is TRBJ2-3 and V is TRBV7-3; 8 nucleotides match TRBD2. The germline V gene encodes CDR1 SGHTA and CDR2 FQGTGA. The ends lost 4 bases at V and 9 bases at J; junction bases unmatched: 3. The CDR3 consists of 12 residues. Here the CDR3 reads CASSYGGETQYF. CDR3 nucleotide sequence: TGTGCCAGCAGCTACGGGGGGGAGACGCAGTATTTT.

The chain couples TRBV11-2 to TRBJ1-1; 12 nucleotides align to TRBD1. Germline CDR1 is SGHAT and CDR2 is FQNNGV. V lost 5 bases and J lost 6; bases outside the gene matches: 7. This CDR3 contains 15 residues. This chain's CDR3 is CASSRTGQGAPEAFF. The CDR3 coding sequence is TGTGCCAGCAGCAGAACGGGACAGGGGGCCCCTGAAGCTTTCTTT. The full variable domain, completed using reference TRBV11-2 and TRBJ1-1, is EAGVAQSPRYKIIEKRQSVAFWCNPISGHATLYWYQQILGQGPKLLIQFQNNGVVDDSQLPKDRFSAERLKGVDSTLKIQPAKLEDSAVYLCASSRTGQGAPEAFFGQGTRLTVV.

The V and J genes are TRBV12-5 and TRBJ1-1; tentatively, D is TRBD1 (6 bases). Germline CDR1 and CDR2: LGHNT and FRNRAP. Trimming took 0 bases from V and 7 from J, leaving 12 bases between them. The CDR3 loop spans 14 amino acids. DNA of the CDR3: TGTGCTAGTGGTTTGGTAAGGGGGTACTATGAAGCTTTCTTT. It is translated as CASGLVRGYYEAFF.

The gene calls are TRBV18 and TRBJ2-3, with a weak D call TRBD2 (6 bases). Germline loops: CDR1 KGHSH, CDR2 LQKENI. V was cut by 5 bases and J by 2 bases, with 14 bases left in between. The CDR3 contains 15 residues. For the CDR3, the DNA is TGTGCCAGCTCAAGGAGGGCCGGTAACACAGATACGCAGTATTTT. Translating it yields CASSRRAGNTDTQYF. The variable domain in full, with the rest retrieved from reference TRBV18 and TRBJ2-3, is NAGVMQNPRHLVRRRGQEARLRCSPMKGHSHVYWYRQLPEEGLKFMVYLQKENIIDESGMPKERFSAEFPKEGPSILRIQQVVRGDSAAYFCASSRRAGNTDTQYFGPGTRLTVL.

This clone was recorded once. This chain joins TRBV6-5 and TRBJ1-4; D unclear. The CDR3 is 14 amino acids. Between the trimmed V and J ends, which lost 5 bases and 0 bases, there was a span of 7 bases. The germline V gene has CDR1 MNHEY and CDR2 SVGAGI. CDR3 residues: CASSPVATNEKLFF. The CDR3 region has the DNA TGTGCCAGCAGTCCGGTCGCAACTAATGAAAAACTGTTTTTT.

The gene calls are TRBV6-6 and TRBJ2-7, with 12 bases identical to TRBD2. CDR1 and CDR2 (germline): MNHNY, SVGAGI (reference sequence). V lost 4 bases, J lost 6 bases, and 1 base stayed unmatched. This CDR3 is built from 13 residues. CDR3 nucleotide sequence: TGTGCCAGCAGTTCACTAGCGGGAGGCGAGCAGTACTTC. Residues: CASSSLAGGEQYF.